The TCR beta chain under discussion was sequenced for a study of T-cell memory formation after mild COVID-19. One entry per CDR3 protein results from TCRdb running MiXCR on the 5' RACE reads. The data show roughly 120,000 distinct CDR3 sequences, 16% seen once. V shed 1 base and J 5 bases; nucleotides not matched to a gene: 6. Germline CDR1 and CDR2: SGHRS and YFSETQ. The CDR3 runs to 16 residues. The specimen was PBMCs or a T cell subset sorted from them (not recorded which). The sequence was collected from an adult woman who had mild COVID-19 (a few samples of this study predate the infection). Cell type and time point are not known. V is TRBV5-1 and J is TRBJ2-2, with 9 bases lining up with TRBD1. CDR3 residues: CASSLWGTGNTGELFF. CDR3 DNA: TGCGCCAGCAGCTTGTGGGGGACAGGGAATACCGGGGAGCTGTTTTTT.